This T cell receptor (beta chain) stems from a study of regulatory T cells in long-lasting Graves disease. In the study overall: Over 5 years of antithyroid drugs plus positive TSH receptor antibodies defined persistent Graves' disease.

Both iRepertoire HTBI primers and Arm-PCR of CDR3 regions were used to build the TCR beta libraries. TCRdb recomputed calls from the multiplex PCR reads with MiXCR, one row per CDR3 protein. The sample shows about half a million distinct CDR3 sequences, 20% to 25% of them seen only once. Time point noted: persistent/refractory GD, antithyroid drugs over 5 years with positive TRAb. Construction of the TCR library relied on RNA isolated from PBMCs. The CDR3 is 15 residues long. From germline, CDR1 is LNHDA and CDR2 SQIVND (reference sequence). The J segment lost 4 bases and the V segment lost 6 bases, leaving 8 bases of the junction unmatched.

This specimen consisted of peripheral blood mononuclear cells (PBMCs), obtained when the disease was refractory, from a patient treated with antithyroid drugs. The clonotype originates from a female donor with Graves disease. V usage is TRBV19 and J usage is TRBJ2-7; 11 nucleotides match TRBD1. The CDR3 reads CASSWTGGVKYEQYF. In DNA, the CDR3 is TGTGCCAGTAGCTGGACAGGGGGCGTGAAATACGAGCAGTACTTC.